This TCR beta chain was sequenced during a study of blood T cell repertoires in COVID-19. This CDR3 has 19 amino acids. V was clipped by 1 base and J by 0 bases; unmatched bases: 11. Germline CDR1 reads MRHNA; CDR2 reads SNTAGT. Produced via immunoSEQ multiplex PCR; TCRdb's table is partial and in-frame only. The sample holds about 200,000 clones; under 90% are singletons and the top ten take 15% to 20%. The J gene is TRBJ1-5, the V gene TRBV6-4, with TRBD1 matching 8 bases. Input material: peripheral blood. The receptor's source is a person aged 70 to 80 with COVID-19, enrolled during active disease. The CDR3 coding sequence is TGTGCCAGCAGTGACTTGCCGGGACAGGACCTGTATAGCAATCAGCCCCAGCATTTT. Its translation: CASSDLPGQDLYSNQPQHF.